The next 24 T cell receptor beta chains were all read from a single sample in a study of cytomegalovirus exposure and HLA in healthy donors. TCRdb's copy holds only in-frame clones and misses some; the assay was immunoSEQ multiplex PCR. Of 200,000 to 250,000 clones in the sample, 65% to 85% were seen once. What was sequenced was PBMCs. The source is a woman in her twenties or thirties in good health and CMV-seropositive.

The CDR3 protein is CASSLEVGSYEQYF. The CDR3 DNA reads as TGTGCCAGCAGCTTAGAGGTCGGCTCCTACGAGCAGTACTTC. The rearrangement links TRBV11-3 to TRBJ2-7; D is uncertain. V lost 0 bases and J lost 0, with 6 bases in between. There are 14 residues in the CDR3. Germline V gene lookup returns CDR1 SGHNT and CDR2 YENEEA.

This clone was seen only a few times. V is TRBV25-1 and J is TRBJ2-7; D unresolved. The CDR3 covers 11 residues. Trimming took 4 bases from V and 5 from J, leaving 6 bases between them. Germline lookup yields CDR1 MGHDK and CDR2 SYGVNS. For the CDR3, the DNA is TGTGCCAGCAGTGGGTTTCACGAGCAGTACTTC. This sequence encodes CASSGFHEQYF.

CDR3 coding DNA: TGTGCCAGCAGCTTAGACGGGGGTTTCTATGGCTACACCTTC. Translating gives CASSLDGGFYGYTF. The chain carries TRBV7-8 and TRBJ1-2, with D tentatively TRBD1 (5 bases). From germline, CDR1 is SGHVS and CDR2 FQNEAQ. Trimming pared 1 base from V and 4 bases from J, leaving 10 bases between. The CDR3 totals 14 residues.

The chain uses TRBV7-2 and TRBJ2-2; D perhaps matches TRBD2 (6 bases). Per the germline V gene, CDR1 is SGHTA and CDR2 is FQGNSA. Trimming stripped 1 base from V and 13 bases from J, with 13 bases between. The CDR3 covers 13 residues. Written as DNA, the CDR3 is TGTGCCAGCAGCTTAGTCGCCGGGGGAACGCTGTTTTTT. Translated, it gives CASSLVAGGTLFF.

CDR3 sequence: CASSLSPTYGYTF. The CDR3 DNA is TGTGCCAGCAGCTTAAGTCCGACCTATGGCTACACCTTC. This chain links TRBV7-8 with TRBJ1-2; D gene uncertain. Trimming pared 2 bases from V and 4 bases from J, leaving 8 bases between. The germline CDR1 and CDR2 sequences are SGHVS and FQNEAQ. The CDR3 is made up of 13 amino acids.

This chain links TRBV7-9 with TRBJ1-2, with a tentative D call TRBD1 (5 bases). V was shortened by 1 base and J by 9 bases, with 9 bases between the two germline ends. The CDR3 has 12 residues. Germline V gene lookup returns CDR1 SEHNR and CDR2 FQNEAQ (reference sequence). CDR3 in DNA: TGTGCCAGCAGCTTAGAGGGGATTCGCTACACCTTC. Translated: CASSLEGIRYTF. Drawing the rest from reference TRBV7-9 and TRBJ1-2, the complete variable domain is DTGVSQNPRHKITKRGQNVTFRCDPISEHNRLYWYRQTLGQGPEFLTYFQNEAQLEKSRLLSDRFSAERPKGSFSTLEIQRTEQGDSAMYLCASSLEGIRYTFGSGTRLTVV.

V usage is TRBV29-1 and J usage is TRBJ1-5; 8 bases map to TRBD1. Germline V gene lookup returns CDR1 SQVTM and CDR2 ANQGSEA. The CDR3 has 13 residues. Trimming at V came to 8 bases and at J to 7 bases, leaving 10 bases not matched to a gene. The CDR3 region has the DNA TGCAGCATTAGACAGGGGTCGGAACAGCCCCAGCATTTT. This codes for CSIRQGSEQPQHF. The entire variable domain, with the rest obtained from reference TRBV29-1 and TRBJ1-5, is as follows: SAVISQKPSRDICQRGTSLTIQCQVDSQVTMMFWYRQQPGQSLTLIATANQGSEATYESGFVIDKFPISRPNLTFSTLTVSNMSPEDSSIYLCSIRQGSEQPQHFGDGTRLSIL.

This clone was counted between two and nine times. This chain connects TRBV4-3 to TRBJ2-7; 12 bases line up with TRBD2. The germline V gene encodes CDR1 LGHNA and CDR2 YSLEER. Unmatched junction bases numbered 6, after V lost 3 bases and J lost 3 bases. This CDR3 spans 16 amino acids. The CDR3 loop is CASSQGETSGSYEQYF. Written as DNA, the CDR3 is TGCGCCAGCAGCCAGGGCGAGACTAGCGGGAGCTACGAGCAGTACTTC.

The chain carries TRBV6-1 and TRBJ1-1; TRBD1 aligns across 8 bases. Germline V gene sequence: CDR1 MNHNS, CDR2 SASEGT. V shed 3 bases and J 6 bases; nucleotides not matched to a gene: 6. The CDR3 spans 14 residues. DNA of the CDR3: TGTGCCAGCAGTGACCTTCAGGGGGCCCCTGAAGCTTTCTTT. This sequence encodes CASSDLQGAPEAFF.

V is TRBV7-9 and J is TRBJ1-5; D gene ambiguous. Between the trimmed V and J ends, which lost 4 bases and 0 bases, there was a span of 10 bases. The CDR3 totals 15 residues. Per germline, CDR1 SEHNR and CDR2 FQNEAQ (reference sequence). The CDR3 coding sequence is TGTGCCAGCAGCTCCTCCCCCGCTAGCAATCAGCCCCAGCATTTT. This encodes CASSSSPASNQPQHF. The whole variable domain, remainder taken from reference TRBV7-9 and TRBJ1-5, is DTGVSQNPRHKITKRGQNVTFRCDPISEHNRLYWYRQTLGQGPEFLTYFQNEAQLEKSRLLSDRFSAERPKGSFSTLEIQRTEQGDSAMYLCASSSSPASNQPQHFGDGTRLSIL.

This clone was detected once. The chain carries TRBV7-8 and TRBJ2-1; D uncertain. V was trimmed by 5 bases and J by 3 bases, leaving 5 bases between them. The CDR3 length is 12 residues. Per germline, CDR1 SGHVS and CDR2 FQNEAQ. CDR3 nucleotides: TGTGCCAGCAGCCCGAGCTACAATGAGCAGTTCTTC. It translates to CASSPSYNEQFF.

This sequence joins TRBV7-9 and TRBJ1-2, with D possibly being TRBD1 (5 bases). The V end lost 2 bases, the J end lost 7 bases, and 11 bases lay between the germline ends. The germline V gene has CDR1 SEHNR and CDR2 FQNEAQ (reference sequence). The CDR3 loop spans 13 amino acids. The CDR3 spells CASSLSGSSGYTF. The CDR3 nucleotides are TGTGCCAGCAGCTTATCAGGGAGTAGTGGCTACACCTTC. The complete variable domain, with remaining parts taken from reference TRBV7-9 and TRBJ1-2, reads DTGVSQNPRHKITKRGQNVTFRCDPISEHNRLYWYRQTLGQGPEFLTYFQNEAQLEKSRLLSDRFSAERPKGSFSTLEIQRTEQGDSAMYLCASSLSGSSGYTFGSGTRLTVV.

The gene calls are TRBV27 and TRBJ2-7, with D uncertain. Germline CDR1 and CDR2: MNHEY and SMNVEV (reference sequence). V was shortened by 0 bases and J by 0 bases, with 6 bases between the two germline ends. The CDR3 runs 14 residues. The CDR3 nucleotides are TGTGCCAGCAGTTTATCAGGGATCTCCTACGAGCAGTACTTC. Amino acids: CASSLSGISYEQYF.

CDR3: CASSQDQVAPGEKLFF. CDR3 sequence (DNA): TGCGCCAGCAGCCAAGATCAGGTGGCCCCAGGGGAAAAACTGTTTTTT. This chain uses TRBV4-1 with TRBJ1-4, with D possibly TRBD1 on 5 matching bases. V gave up 0 bases and J gave up 8 bases, with 16 bases separating them. This CDR3 has 16 amino acids. CDR1 and CDR2 (germline): MGHRA, YSYEKL.

This rearrangement joins TRBV27 to TRBJ2-1, with 7 bases that match TRBD2. The CDR3 is 16 amino acids. Germline CDR1 MNHEY, CDR2 SMNVEV (reference sequence). The junction had 17 bases not matched to a gene; V was cut back by 6 bases and J by 9 bases. DNA for the CDR3: TGTGCCAGCAGCCTCCCTCCGGGACTAACTCAGGCTGAGCAGTTCTTC. Encoded protein: CASSLPPGLTQAEQFF.

J is TRBJ1-5 and V is TRBV27, with D possibly being TRBD1 (5 bases). The germline CDR1 and CDR2 sequences are MNHEY and SMNVEV (reference sequence). V lost 6 bases to trimming and J lost 4 bases, with 13 bases between them. The CDR3 contains 14 residues. The CDR3 coding sequence is TGTGCCAGCAGCCGGGACGGGGAAAATCAGCCCCAGCATTTT. Translated, it gives CASSRDGENQPQHF.

The chain uses TRBV27 and TRBJ2-4; the match to TRBD2 covers 7 bases. The CDR3 extends over 17 amino acids. After removal of 5 bases from V and 7 bases from J, the junction contained 17 bases not matched to a gene. Per the germline V gene, CDR1 is MNHEY and CDR2 is SMNVEV (reference sequence). CDR3 nucleotides: TGTGCCAGCAGTCCCACTAGCGCAAGAATTGGAAGTAACATTCAGTACTTC. Amino acid sequence: CASSPTSARIGSNIQYF.

V and J are TRBV9 and TRBJ2-7, with a weak D call TRBD2 (6 bases). Germline CDR1 and CDR2: SGDLS and YYNGEE. The CDR3 has 15 amino acids. Trimming removed 0 bases from V and 0 bases from J, with 10 bases in between. The CDR3 nucleotides are TGTGCCAGCAGCGTAGGGGCGGGGAGCTCCTACGAGCAGTACTTC. Translated: CASSVGAGSSYEQYF.

This chain joins TRBV30 and TRBJ2-2; 11 bases are a match to TRBD2. Germline V gene lookup returns CDR1 GTSNPN and CDR2 SVGIG (reference sequence). Losses at the gene ends were 4 bases for V and 5 bases for J; bases not matched to a gene: 6. The CDR3 loop spans 15 amino acids. In DNA, the CDR3 is TGTGCCTGGACAGGACTAGCGGGCGCGACCGGGGAGCTGTTTTTT. Translation: CAWTGLAGATGELFF.

This clone occurred a few times. The chain links TRBV6-5 to TRBJ1-1; D unclear. There are 13 residues in the CDR3. Germline CDR1 is MNHEY and CDR2 is SVGAGI. V dropped 7 bases and J dropped 6 bases, with 15 bases sitting between them. The CDR3 nucleotides are TGTGCCAGCACCAGAGACCCGACCTCTGAAGCTTTCTTT. It is translated as CASTRDPTSEAFF.

The rearrangement uses TRBV25-1 and TRBJ2-2; 11 positions agree with TRBD1. Trimming removed 0 bases from V and 13 bases from J; junction bases left unmatched: 7. Germline values: CDR1 MGHDK, CDR2 SYGVNS. The CDR3 is 15 amino acids. The DNA of the CDR3 is TGTGCCAGCAGTGAATACTCCCGGACAGGGGGCAGGCTGTTTTTT. Its protein is CASSEYSRTGGRLFF.

The chain carries TRBV21-1 and TRBJ2-7; the listed D gene, TRBD1, was not tested against the DNA. TRBV21-1 is labeled a pseudogene. This CDR3 region has 14 residues. CDR3 DNA: TGTGCCAGCAGCACCAATTCCCCCAACTACGAGCAGTACTTC. Translated, it gives CASSTNSPNYEQYF.

This clone was recorded only once. This rearrangement joins TRBV5-1 to TRBJ2-3; the D gene is possibly TRBD1 (6 bases). Germline V CDR1 and CDR2: SGHRS, YFSETQ. The ends were cut back, 7 bases at V and 2 bases at J, with 14 bases in the middle. This CDR3 is 14 amino acids long. CDR3 protein: CASGATGSTDTQYF. The CDR3 bases are TGCGCCAGCGGAGCGACAGGTTCCACAGATACGCAGTATTTT.

V gene TRBV27 combines with J gene TRBJ1-1, with D possibly being TRBD1 (5 bases). Deletions cut 8 bases from V and 5 bases from J, with 12 bases between. The CDR3 has 12 residues. Germline CDR1 MNHEY, CDR2 SMNVEV (reference sequence). CDR3 amino acids: CASWGGWTEAFF. The CDR3 DNA sequence: TGTGCCAGCTGGGGGGGTTGGACTGAAGCTTTCTTT.